This TCR beta chain stems from a study of T cells in localized non-small cell lung cancer. On this clone: Its antigen remains unidentified.

Method: immunoSEQ multiplex PCR; TCRdb's copy keeps in-frame clones and lacks some. The sample comprises approximately 33,000 clones, roughly 85% of which are singletons, and less than 8.5% rests with the top ten. Germline-derived CDR1 and CDR2 are SGHRS and YFSETQ. Deletions cut 5 bases from V and 0 bases from J, with 14 bases between. The CDR3 length is 16 residues. Study-wide points: Highest T cell clonality was seen in uninvolved adjacent lung, surpassing that measured in tumor. Without multi-region sequencing, intratumor heterogeneity could not be excluded. Appearing in adjacent lung were a median roughly 60 of the top 100 tumor clones. Among blood samples, higher T cell density accompanied longer overall survival.

The receptor's source is a woman aged 35 to 70 with stage I lung adenocarcinoma. The specimen comprised peripheral blood, sampled before any cancer treatment. The rearrangement uses TRBV5-1 and TRBJ2-2; D is perhaps TRBD1 (5 bases). The CDR3 DNA follows: TGCGCCAGCAGGCCACGAACAGGAACGAACACCGGGGAGCTGTTTTTT. As protein: CASRPRTGTNTGELFF.